This TCR beta chain was recorded in a study of human T cells and chemical hapten exposure. Study-wide background: Sensitizing treatment utilized 2% DPC over a roughly 2 cm by roughly 2 cm portion of upper inner arm skin. Study conclusions and caveats: There were significantly more large CDR3 similarity clusters among expanded TCRs than among controls.

This clonotype was observed a handful of times. Antigen specificity is unknown. Germline loops: CDR1 SGHAT, CDR2 FQDESV (reference sequence). The CDR3 is 13 residues long. Trimming shortened V by 5 bases and J by 4 bases, and 11 bases separated the two germline ends. One entry per CDR3 protein results from TCRdb running MiXCR on the RACE reads. The sample contains approximately 350,000 distinct CDR3 sequences, approximately 6.3% of which appear only once. Time point defined: patch test 1, 2 weeks after DPC sensitization. Treatment: therapeutic diphenylcyclopropenone sensitization with weekly scalp DPC. Blood, whole and unfractionated, served as the source for total RNA extraction.

This receptor was obtained from a woman under 30 with alopecia areata. Some clones in this sample may be carry-over from other donors' samples. Sequenced here: whole blood, sampled in connection with sensitization to the hapten diphenylcyclopropenone (DPC). The rearrangement links TRBV11-1 to TRBJ2-5; TRBD2 might be the D (5 bases). CDR3 nucleotides: TGTGCCAGCAGCGTAGAGAGGGCAGAGACCCAGTACTTC. Encoded protein: CASSVERAETQYF.